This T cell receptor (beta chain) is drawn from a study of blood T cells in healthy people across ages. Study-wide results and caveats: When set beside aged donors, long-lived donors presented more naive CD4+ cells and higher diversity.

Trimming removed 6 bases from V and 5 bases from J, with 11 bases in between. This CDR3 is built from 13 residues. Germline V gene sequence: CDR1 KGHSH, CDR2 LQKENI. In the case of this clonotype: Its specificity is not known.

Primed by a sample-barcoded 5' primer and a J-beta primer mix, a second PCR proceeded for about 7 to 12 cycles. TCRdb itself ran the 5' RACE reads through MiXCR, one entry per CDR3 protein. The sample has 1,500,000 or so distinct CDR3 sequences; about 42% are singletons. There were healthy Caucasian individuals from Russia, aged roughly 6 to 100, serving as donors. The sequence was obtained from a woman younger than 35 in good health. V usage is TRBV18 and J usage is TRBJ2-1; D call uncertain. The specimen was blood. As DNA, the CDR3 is TGTGCCAGCTCCACCGATAAAGACAATGAGCAGTTCTTC. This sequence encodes CASSTDKDNEQFF.